These 27 T cell receptor beta chains originate from one sample sequenced in a study of blood T cell repertoires in COVID-19. The assay was immunoSEQ multiplex PCR, and TCRdb's table has in-frame clones only and misses some. The sample records about 300,000 clones, roughly 90% being singletons. Material: peripheral blood. The receptor source for this set is a woman in her twenties or thirties with COVID-19, enrolled during active disease.

The rearrangement uses TRBV30 and TRBJ2-2, with D possibly matching TRBD1 (6 bases). CDR1 GTSNPN and CDR2 SVGIG come from the germline V gene (reference sequence). The CDR3 runs to 15 residues. V was shortened by 3 bases and J by 1 base, with 12 bases between the two germline ends. CDR3 nucleotides: TGTGCCTGGAGCCCTGGACAGATGAACACCGGGGAGCTGTTTTTT. It yields the protein CAWSPGQMNTGELFF.

The chain employs TRBV3-1 (or the pseudogene TRBV3-2) and TRBJ1-2; D remains ambiguous. The CDR3 is made up of 13 amino acids. V lost 4 bases and J 2 bases, leaving 8 bases between the germline ends. The germline gives CDR1 LGHDT, CDR2 YNNKEL (reference sequence). The CDR3 loop reads CASSLFSNYGYTF. The CDR3 DNA reads as TGTGCCAGCAGCCTTTTTTCGAACTATGGCTACACCTTC.

This chain joins TRBV12-3 or TRBV12-4 and TRBJ1-1; D gene uncertain. The CDR3 runs to 13 residues. The V end was cut by 2 bases, the J end by 3 bases, with 7 bases between. In nucleotides, the CDR3 is TGTGCCAGCAGTTTATACAGAGACACTGAAGCTTTCTTT. Amino acids: CASSLYRDTEAFF.

The chain couples TRBV7-3 to TRBJ2-3; TRBD2 is a possible D gene (6 bases). The ends were cut back, 0 bases at V and 6 bases at J, with 10 bases in the middle. The CDR3 runs to 14 residues. Germline-derived CDR1 and CDR2 are SGHTA and FQGTGA. CDR3 region: CASSLTGGPDTQYF. The CDR3 DNA reads TGTGCCAGCAGCTTAACGGGGGGACCCGATACGCAGTATTTT. Using reference TRBV7-3 and TRBJ2-3 for the parts outside the CDR3, the full variable domain is GAGVSQTPSNKVTEKGKYVELRCDPISGHTALYWYRQSLGQGPEFLIYFQGTGAADDSGLPNDRFFAVRPEGSVSTLKIQRTERGDSAVYLCASSLTGGPDTQYFGPGTRLTVL.

This chain uses TRBV12-5 with TRBJ2-7; the match to TRBD1 covers 10 bases. Trimming cost V 4 bases and J 3 bases; bases outside gene matches: 0. The CDR3 is 13 residues long. CDR1 is LGHNT, CDR2 FRNRAP, per germline. CDR3 in DNA: TGTGCTAGTGGTTGGGACAGGGGCTACGAGCAGTACTTC. Protein sequence: CASGWDRGYEQYF.

In nucleotides, the CDR3 is TGTGCCAGCAGCCCCTGGGGGGGCTCCTACAATGAGCAGTTCTTC. This gives the protein CASSPWGGSYNEQFF. The chain uses TRBV11-3 and TRBJ2-1; 7 bases line up with TRBD2. V lost 5 bases and J lost 0; bases outside the gene matches: 4. Germline V gene sequence: CDR1 SGHNT, CDR2 YENEEA. CDR3 length: 15 amino acids.

The genes are TRBV29-1 and TRBJ1-2; TRBD1 is a possible D gene (6 bases). The V end was cut by 5 bases, the J end by 1 base, with 17 bases between. There are 15 residues in the CDR3. Germline V gene lookup returns CDR1 SQVTM and CDR2 ANQGSEA. This chain's CDR3 is CSVLARDTYNYGYTF. The CDR3, as DNA: TGCAGCGTTCTCGCCCGGGACACCTATAACTATGGCTACACCTTC.

The rearrangement joins TRBV30 to TRBJ1-2, with TRBD1 as a possible D gene (5 bases). The CDR3 consists of 11 residues. Germline CDR1 reads GTSNPN; CDR2 reads SVGIG (reference sequence). V lost 5 bases and J 1 base, leaving 5 bases between the germline ends. In DNA form, the CDR3 reads TGTGCCTGGGACAGTAACTATGGCTACACCTTC. It codes for CAWDSNYGYTF.

This clone was counted between two and nine times. Here the CDR3 DNA reads TGTGCCAGCCTCCGGGGAATGAACACTGAAGCTTTCTTT. It encodes CASLRGMNTEAFF. The chain combines TRBV27 with TRBJ1-1; D is unresolved. V shed 8 bases and J shed 0 bases, with 10 bases lying between them. The germline V gene encodes CDR1 MNHEY and CDR2 SMNVEV (reference sequence). This CDR3 spans 13 amino acids.

The chain has TRBV11-3 and TRBJ1-1; D gene unclear. The CDR3 extends over 14 amino acids. Germline V gene data show CDR1 as SGHNT and CDR2 as YENEEA. V lost 2 bases and J 4 bases, leaving 11 bases between the germline ends. The CDR3 DNA reads as TGTGCCAGCAGCTTAAGCGGGGTCCCCACTGAAGCTTTCTTT. Translation gives CASSLSGVPTEAFF.

V usage is TRBV6-5 and J usage is TRBJ1-1; D gene ambiguous. CDR3 size: 14 residues. Germline CDR1 is MNHEY and CDR2 is SVGAGI. V lost 2 bases, J lost 1 base, and 8 bases lay in between. CDR3 coding DNA: TGTGCCAGCAGTTACACCCCAGGGAACACTGAAGCTTTCTTT. Protein: CASSYTPGNTEAFF.

Details on this clone: The identical CDR3 is also encoded by other nucleotide sequences in the sample. The J gene is TRBJ2-3, the V gene TRBV7-2, with 9 bases lining up with TRBD2. This CDR3 has 15 amino acids. V was pared by 2 bases and J by 5 bases, with 5 bases of the junction left unmatched. Looked up from germline, CDR1 is SGHTA and CDR2 is FQGNSA. This chain's CDR3 is CASSLSGGRGDTQYF. The CDR3 DNA reads as TGTGCCAGCAGCTTAAGCGGGGGGAGGGGAGATACGCAGTATTTT. The full variable domain, its missing parts supplied by reference TRBV7-2 and TRBJ2-3, is GAGVSQSPSNKVTEKGKDVELRCDPISGHTALYWYRQSLGQGLEFLIYFQGNSAPDKSGLPSDRFSAERTGGSVSTLTIQRTQQEDSAVYLCASSLSGGRGDTQYFGPGTRLTVL.

V gene TRBV11-2 combines with J gene TRBJ1-2; no firm D call. V lost 5 bases to trimming and J lost 8 bases, with 12 bases between them. The CDR3 extends over 12 amino acids. Germline V lookup: CDR1 SGHAT, CDR2 FQNNGV. The CDR3 DNA reads as TGTGCCAGCAGCATCTCGGGTGAGGGCTACACCTTC. Its translation: CASSISGEGYTF.

The chain has TRBV6-5 and TRBJ2-1; 9 bases match TRBD2. The length of the CDR3 is 14 residues. The ends lost 8 bases at V and 4 bases at J; junction bases unmatched: 6. CDR1 and CDR2 from the germline V gene are MNHEY and SVGAGI. The DNA for the CDR3 is TGTGCCAGCCTAAGCGGGGGGACATACAATGAGCAGTTCTTC. Translated, it gives CASLSGGTYNEQFF.

The chain combines TRBV2 with TRBJ2-7; 10 nucleotides align to TRBD1. The ends lost 4 bases at V and 5 bases at J; junction bases unmatched: 8. Germline values: CDR1 SNHLY, CDR2 FYNNEI. The length of the CDR3 is 15 residues. CDR3 DNA: TGTGCCAGCAGTGTGTTAGGGACAGGGGCCCACGAGCAGTACGTC. Translating it yields CASSVLGTGAHEQYV.

The chain links TRBV4-3 to TRBJ1-2, with TRBD1 matching 9 bases. Germline values: CDR1 LGHNA, CDR2 YSLEER. Unmatched junction bases numbered 4, after V lost 2 bases and J lost 0 bases. The CDR3 sequence is 16 residues long. CDR3 sequence reads: CASSQTGTGPNYGYTF. The CDR3 DNA reads as TGCGCCAGCAGCCAAACCGGGACAGGGCCTAACTATGGCTACACCTTC.

The chain employs TRBV5-1 and TRBJ2-3; the match to TRBD2 covers 9 bases. This CDR3 has 16 amino acids. CDR1 and CDR2 (germline): SGHRS, YFSETQ. The V and J ends lost 4 bases and 4 bases, in that order; junction bases with no gene match: 10. CDR3 DNA: TGCGCCAGCAGCATCGCCGGGACTAGCCGCGCAGATACGCAGTATTTT. Protein: CASSIAGTSRADTQYF. The complete variable domain, with remaining parts taken from reference TRBV5-1 and TRBJ2-3, reads KAGVTQTPRYLIKTRGQQVTLSCSPISGHRSVSWYQQTPGQGLQFLFEYFSETQRNKGNFPGRFSGRQFSNSRSEMNVSTLELGDSALYLCASSIAGTSRADTQYFGPGTRLTVL.

The CDR3 here is CASSPSIGVSSEQYF. The CDR3 DNA reads TGTGCCAGCAGCCCAAGTATAGGGGTTTCGAGCGAGCAGTACTTC. The gene calls are TRBV11-3 and TRBJ2-7; perhaps TRBD1 as D (5 bases). Germline CDR1 and CDR2: SGHNT and YENEEA. V was clipped by 5 bases and J by 6 bases, with 20 bases between them. The CDR3 is 15 amino acids.

The rearrangement joins TRBV6-2 or TRBV6-3 to TRBJ2-7, with 8 bases aligning to TRBD1. CDR1 and CDR2 from the germline V gene are MNHEY and SVGEGT. The CDR3 length is 15 residues. J gave up 2 bases and V 6 bases, and 9 bases lay outside the gene matches. CDR3 loop: CASSPVPDRAYEQYF. The CDR3 DNA is TGTGCCAGCAGCCCTGTTCCGGACAGGGCCTACGAGCAGTACTTC.

The rearrangement links TRBV13 to TRBJ1-4, with 7 nucleotides matching TRBD1. This CDR3 region has 17 residues. Germline values: CDR1 PRHDT, CDR2 FYEKMQ (reference sequence). Trimming removed 1 base from V and 1 base from J; junction bases left unmatched: 6. DNA of the CDR3: TGTGCCAGCAGCTTAGCAGGCAGGGGGAAAACTAATGAAAAACTGTTTTTT. As protein: CASSLAGRGKTNEKLFF.

V and J are TRBV4-1 and TRBJ2-1, with TRBD2 matching 9 bases. V was pared by 4 bases and J by 3 bases, with 7 bases of the junction left unmatched. The CDR3 runs 16 residues. The germline V gene encodes CDR1 MGHRA and CDR2 YSYEKL. The CDR3 nucleotides read TGCGCCAGCAGCCTTCGGGCGGGGGGGGTCTACAATGAGCAGTTCTTC. It encodes CASSLRAGGVYNEQFF.

The chain has TRBV28 and TRBJ2-1; the D gene is possibly TRBD1 (6 bases). V lost 11 bases and J lost 7, with 18 bases in between. The CDR3 totals 13 residues. The germline V gene encodes CDR1 MDHEN and CDR2 SYDVKM. DNA of the CDR3: TGTGCCGCTTGGGGCAGGGGATTGAATGAGCAGTTCTTC. It encodes CAAWGRGLNEQFF.

The genes are TRBV11-2 and TRBJ2-7; 7 bases are shared with TRBD1. Per germline, CDR1 SGHAT and CDR2 FQNNGV. Trimming took 3 bases from V and 6 from J; bases not matched to a gene: 11. CDR3 length: 15 residues. CDR3: CASSFTRDSPLEQYV. The CDR3 nucleotides are TGTGCCAGCAGCTTCACACGGGACAGCCCTCTCGAGCAGTACGTC.

The chain has TRBV19 and TRBJ2-6, with D perhaps TRBD2 (5 bases). V lost 3 bases and J 2 bases, leaving 23 bases between the germline ends. The germline V gene encodes CDR1 LNHDA and CDR2 SQIVND (reference sequence). CDR3 length: 20 residues. This CDR3 reads CASSIRALREGSAGANVLTF. The CDR3 nucleotides are TGTGCCAGTAGTATCCGGGCCCTACGGGAAGGTTCAGCTGGGGCCAACGTCCTGACTTTC.

This clone was picked up one time. The V gene is TRBV29-1, the J gene TRBJ1-2; D is possibly TRBD1 (6 bases). The CDR3 length is 11 residues. The germline V and J ends were trimmed by 2 bases and 6 bases, with 7 bases remaining between them. Germline CDR1 and CDR2: SQVTM and ANQGSEA. The CDR3 here is CSVETGNGYTF. CDR3 in DNA: TGCAGCGTTGAAACAGGGAATGGCTACACCTTC.

The V call is TRBV3-1 (or the pseudogene TRBV3-2), the J call TRBJ1-2, with TRBD1 matching 7 bases. The V segment lost 0 bases and the J segment 7 bases; nucleotides outside the gene matches: 8. CDR3 length: 15 amino acids. Germline CDR1 and CDR2: LGHDT and YNNKEL (reference sequence). In nucleotides, the CDR3 is TGTGCCAGCAGCCAAGAGAACAAGGGACAGTTTGGCTACACCTTC. Residues: CASSQENKGQFGYTF.

CDR3 residues: CASSSNGRDGYTF. DNA of the CDR3: TGTGCCAGCAGCTCCAACGGGAGGGATGGCTACACCTTC. This chain uses TRBV3-1 (or the pseudogene TRBV3-2) with TRBJ1-2; D gene unclear. Germline V gene sequence: CDR1 LGHDT, CDR2 YNNKEL (reference sequence). This CDR3 comprises 13 residues. Trimming left V 5 bases short and J 6 bases short, with 13 bases between.